Listed here are 11 T cell receptor beta chains from one sample, sequenced in a study of shared clonotypes between healthy human individuals (dated by TCRdb to the early 2020s). CD8 naive samples were obtained by positive selection for CCR7 among CD45RO-negative cells, yielding a CD45RA+CCR7+ population from which TemRA cells were excluded. Libraries were prepared through the immunoSEQ multiplex PCR assay. TCRdb carries this immuneACCESS record with in-frame sequences only. Its versions omit some clonotypes, under half of them owing to an unresolved V gene in the studies checked, with the rest unexplained. In all, the sample holds hundreds of thousands of clones, and approximately 96% of those were seen once. Around 0.1% of the sample rests with the top ten. The sample taken for sequencing was naive CD8+ T cells sorted from blood. This specimen's cell subset or site label, interpreted: CD45RA+CCR7+. The source of these receptors is a woman aged 25-40 years in good health.

Turning to this clone: One end of the junction fails to match germline, which may point to a read error. V is TRBV7-9 and J is TRBJ2-3, with TRBD2 matching 12 bases. Germline V gene lookup returns CDR1 SEHNR and CDR2 FQNEAQ (reference sequence). This CDR3 spans 15 amino acids. The CDR3 here is CASSLAGGPSDTQYF. CDR3 nucleotides: TGTGCCAGCAGCCTAGCGGGAGGGCCCTCGGATACGCAGTATTTT.

This sequence joins TRBV6-1 and TRBJ2-7; a weak D match, TRBD1 (6 bases). V lost 10 bases and J 2 bases, leaving 15 bases between the germline ends. The CDR3 is 13 amino acids. In germline, CDR1 is MNHNS, CDR2 SASEGT. CDR3 DNA: TGTGCCATCGACAGGACGCTCACCTACGAGCAGTACTTC. It translates to CAIDRTLTYEQYF.

This sequence joins TRBV2 and TRBJ1-1; D is unclear. Deletions cut 10 bases from V and 0 bases from J, with 9 bases between. This CDR3 has 12 residues. CDR1 and CDR2 from the germline V gene are SNHLY and FYNNEI. CDR3 coding DNA: TGTGCCACCTTAGTAATGAACACTGAAGCTTTCTTT. Protein product: CATLVMNTEAFF.

There are a few counts of this clone. The chain uses TRBV6-5 and TRBJ2-2; no reliable D call. Germline V gene data show CDR1 as MNHEY and CDR2 as SVGAGI. Trimming took 1 base from V and 3 from J, leaving 9 bases between them. This CDR3 spans 15 amino acids. CDR3 region: CASSYWGSDTGELFF. CDR3 nucleotides: TGTGCCAGCAGTTACTGGGGTAGTGACACCGGGGAGCTGTTTTTT.

This chain links TRBV19 with TRBJ2-7, with 8 bases matching TRBD2. The CDR3 has 15 residues. CDR1 and CDR2 from the germline V gene are LNHDA and SQIVND (reference sequence). Unmatched junction bases numbered 6, after V lost 5 bases and J lost 0 bases. The CDR3, as DNA: TGTGCCAGTAGTTTCGCCGGGACTAGCTCCTACGAGCAGTACTTC. The encoded protein is CASSFAGTSSYEQYF.

This clone was counted a single time. The chain uses TRBV19 and TRBJ2-7; 7 bases are a match to TRBD1. Trimming cost V 2 bases and J 0 bases; bases outside gene matches: 4. Per germline, CDR1 LNHDA and CDR2 SQIVND (reference sequence). The CDR3 is 15 residues long. DNA for the CDR3: TGTGCCAGTAGTATATTTGGGGACAGCTCCTACGAGCAGTACTTC. It yields the protein CASSIFGDSSYEQYF.

The rearrangement uses TRBV28 and TRBJ2-6; 9 nucleotides align to TRBD1. J gave up 4 bases and V 4 bases, and 14 bases lay outside the gene matches. Germline-derived CDR1 and CDR2 are MDHEN and SYDVKM. The CDR3 consists of 19 residues. The DNA for the CDR3 is TGTGCCAGCAGTTCTCCAGTCCGGACAGGGGAACCCGGGGCCAACGTCCTGACTTTC. Amino acids: CASSSPVRTGEPGANVLTF. Full variable domain (rest looked up from reference TRBV28 and TRBJ2-6): DVKVTQSSRYLVKRTGEKVFLECVQDMDHENMFWYRQDPGLGLRLIYFSYDVKMKEKGDIPEGYSVSREKKERFSLILESASTNQTSMYLCASSSPVRTGEPGANVLTFGAGSRLTVL.

This clone was counted a single time. The V and J genes are TRBV19 and TRBJ2-3; TRBD1 is a possible D gene (6 bases). Germline-derived CDR1 and CDR2 are LNHDA and SQIVND (reference sequence). V shed 3 bases and J shed 3 bases, with 16 bases lying between them. This CDR3 contains 16 residues. In nucleotides, the CDR3 is TGTGCCAGTAGTATGATGACAGGTGGGATGACAGATACGCAGTATTTT. Its protein is CASSMMTGGMTDTQYF.

The chain has TRBV6-1 and TRBJ1-1; D is ambiguous. The CDR3 is made up of 12 amino acids. V was pared by 6 bases and J by 1 base, with 6 bases between. CDR1 and CDR2 from the germline V gene are MNHNS and SASEGT. The CDR3 spells CASRLGNTEAFF. CDR3 nucleotides: TGTGCCAGCAGGCTGGGGAACACTGAAGCTTTCTTT.

The chain couples TRBV4-1 to TRBJ2-1, with no clear D. CDR1 is MGHRA and CDR2 is YSYEKL in the germline V gene. V was cut by 3 bases and J by 5 bases, with 11 bases left in between. The CDR3 contains 14 residues. The CDR3, as DNA: TGCGCCAGCAGCCAGAGGTTAGGGAACAATGAGCAGTTCTTC. The encoded protein is CASSQRLGNNEQFF.

The chain has TRBV28 and TRBJ2-3, with 14 bases lining up with TRBD2. Germline V lookup: CDR1 MDHEN, CDR2 SYDVKM. This CDR3 spans 17 amino acids. J gave up 5 bases and V 2 bases, and 6 bases lay outside the gene matches. CDR3 in amino acids: CASSLPGTSGREDTQYF. In DNA form, the CDR3 reads TGTGCCAGCAGTTTACCCGGGACTAGCGGGAGAGAAGATACGCAGTATTTT.